Detailed here is one T cell receptor beta chain. Antigen: not known. The sample comes from a study of T cell responses to AZD1222 COVID-19 vaccine. Overall study results and limits: Dominant CD4 TCR responses targeted spike regions 160-218 and 743-854. Reports indicate that nearly half of spike-specific TCRs are directed at unmutated variant regions.

There are 16 residues in the CDR3. CDR1 and CDR2 from the germline V gene are SGHNT and YYREEE (reference sequence). J gave up 2 bases and V 2 bases, and 6 bases lay outside the gene matches. The table came from immunoSEQ multiplex PCR; TCRdb's copy has only in-frame clones and leaves some out. Among about 180,000 clones listed, 85% to 90% were seen once. Sequencing was performed on peripheral blood, taken on day 0 of AZD1222 vaccination. The clonotype comes from an adult in good health. The chain is built from TRBV5-4 and TRBJ2-3, with 9 bases matching TRBD1. The CDR3 is CASSLGDRVSTDTQYF. For the CDR3, the DNA is TGTGCCAGCAGCTTAGGGGACAGGGTCTCCACAGATACGCAGTATTTT.